This T cell receptor beta chain was sequenced in a study of T-cell memory formation after mild COVID-19. General study results and limits: Certain responding clones were present in pre-infection memory, suggesting participation of cross-reactive memory.

The CDR3 length is 12 residues. The V and J ends lost 5 bases and 8 bases respectively, with 12 bases between them. TCRdb processed the 5' RACE reads anew with MiXCR; each CDR3 protein has one entry. The sample lists around 450,000 distinct CDR3 sequences; approximately 25% were seen once. This clonotype was seen more than once but under ten times. The antigen is unknown. Sequences were obtained from PBMCs or a T cell subset sorted from them (not recorded which). The chain recombines TRBV12-3 or TRBV12-4 with TRBJ1-1; maybe TRBD1 (6 bases). This sequence originates from an adult woman who had mild COVID-19 (a few samples of this study predate the infection). Cell type and time point are not known. The CDR3 sequence: CASSAVGTEAFF. CDR3 DNA sequence: TGTGCCAGCAGTGCAGTGGGGACAGAAGCTTTCTTT.